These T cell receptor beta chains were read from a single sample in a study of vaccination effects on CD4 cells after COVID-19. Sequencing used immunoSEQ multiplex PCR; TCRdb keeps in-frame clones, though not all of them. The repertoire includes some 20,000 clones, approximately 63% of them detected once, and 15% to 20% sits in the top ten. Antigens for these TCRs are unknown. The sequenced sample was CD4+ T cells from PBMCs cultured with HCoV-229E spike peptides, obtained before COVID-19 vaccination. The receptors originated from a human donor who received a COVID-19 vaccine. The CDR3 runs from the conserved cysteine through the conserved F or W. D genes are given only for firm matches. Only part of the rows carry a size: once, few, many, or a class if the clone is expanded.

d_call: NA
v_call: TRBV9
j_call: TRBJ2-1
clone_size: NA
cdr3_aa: CASSVLGSYNEQFF
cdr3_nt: TGTGCCAGCAGCGTATTAGGCTCCTACAATGAGCAGTTCTTC

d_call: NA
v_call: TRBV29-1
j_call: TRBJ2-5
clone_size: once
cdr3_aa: CSVVLRERETQYF
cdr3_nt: TGCAGCGTTGTCCTCAGGGAACGAGAGACCCAGTACTTC

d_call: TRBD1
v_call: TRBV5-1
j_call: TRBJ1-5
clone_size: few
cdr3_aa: CASSEGTGGQPQHF
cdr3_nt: TGCGCCAGCAGCGAAGGGACAGGGGGTCAGCCCCAGCATTTT

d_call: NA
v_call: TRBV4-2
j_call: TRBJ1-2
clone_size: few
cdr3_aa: CASSQSGTVNGYTF
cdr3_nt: TGTGCCAGCAGCCAGTCCGGGACGGTAAATGGCTACACCTTC

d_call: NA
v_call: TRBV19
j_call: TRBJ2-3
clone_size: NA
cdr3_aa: CASSFNLATPRGDTQYF
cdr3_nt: TGTGCCAGTAGTTTCAACTTGGCTACCCCTAGAGGAGATACGCAGTATTTT

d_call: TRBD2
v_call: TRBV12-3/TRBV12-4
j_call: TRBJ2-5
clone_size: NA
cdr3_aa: CASILAGEETQYF
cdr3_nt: TGTGCCAGCATCCTAGCGGGAGAAGAGACCCAGTACTTC

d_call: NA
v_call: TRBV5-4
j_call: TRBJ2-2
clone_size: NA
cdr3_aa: CASSLEVSGELFF
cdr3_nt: TGTGCCAGCAGCTTGGAAGTTTCCGGGGAGCTGTTTTTT

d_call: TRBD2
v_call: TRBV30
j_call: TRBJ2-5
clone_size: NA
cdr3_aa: CALTSGGAGETQYF
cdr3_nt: TGTGCCCTAACTAGCGGGGGGGCGGGAGAGACCCAGTACTTC

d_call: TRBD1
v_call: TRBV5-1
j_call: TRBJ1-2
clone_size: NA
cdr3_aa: CASSLQGATYGYTF
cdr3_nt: TGCGCCAGCAGCTTGCAGGGGGCAACCTATGGCTACACCTTC

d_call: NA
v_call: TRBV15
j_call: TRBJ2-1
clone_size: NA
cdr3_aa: CATSRQSIKYNEQFF
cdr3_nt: TGTGCCACCAGCAGACAGAGCATAAAGTACAATGAGCAGTTCTTC

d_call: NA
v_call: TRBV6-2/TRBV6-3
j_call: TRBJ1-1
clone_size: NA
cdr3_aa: CASSSRDHRAFF
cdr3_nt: TGTGCCAGCAGCAGCCGGGACCACCGGGCTTTCTTT

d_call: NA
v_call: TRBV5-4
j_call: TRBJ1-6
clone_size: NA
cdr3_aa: CASSLDTDNSPLHF
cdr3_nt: TGTGCCAGCAGCTTGGATACAGATAATTCACCCCTCCACTTT

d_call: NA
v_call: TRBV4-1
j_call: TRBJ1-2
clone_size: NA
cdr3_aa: CASSQGTVISYGYTF
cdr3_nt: TGCGCCAGCAGCCAGGGGACCGTTATTTCCTATGGCTACACCTTC

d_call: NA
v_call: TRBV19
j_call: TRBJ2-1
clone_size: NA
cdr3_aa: CASSTPIAFQKFF
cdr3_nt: TGTGCCAGTAGTACCCCAATAGCGTTTCAGAAGTTCTTC

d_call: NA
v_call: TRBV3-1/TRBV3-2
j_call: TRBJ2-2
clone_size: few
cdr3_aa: CASSHLRGGLGELFF
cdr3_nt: TGTGCCAGCAGCCACCTGAGGGGGGGCTTGGGGGAGCTGTTTTTT

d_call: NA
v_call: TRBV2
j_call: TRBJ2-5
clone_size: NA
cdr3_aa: CASSERGRRERGPRRTQYF
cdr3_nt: TGTGCCAGCAGTGAACGGGGACGGAGGGAAAGGGGCCCAAGAAGGACCCAGTACTTC

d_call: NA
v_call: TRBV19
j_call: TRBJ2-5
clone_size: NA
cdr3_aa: CASSIGLRPETQYF
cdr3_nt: TGTGCCAGTAGTATAGGGTTGAGACCAGAGACCCAGTACTTC

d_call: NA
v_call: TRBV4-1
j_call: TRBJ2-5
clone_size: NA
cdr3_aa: CASGPGPQETQYF
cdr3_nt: TGCGCCAGCGGTCCGGGACCACAAGAGACCCAGTACTTC

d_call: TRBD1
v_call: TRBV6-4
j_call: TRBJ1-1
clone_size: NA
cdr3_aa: CASTDRGEAFF
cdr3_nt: TGTGCCAGCACCGACAGGGGAGAAGCTTTCTTT

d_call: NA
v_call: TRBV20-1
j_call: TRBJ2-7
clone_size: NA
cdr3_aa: CSASAVEGDRFYEQYF
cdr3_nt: TGCAGTGCTAGTGCCGTAGAGGGAGATCGATTCTACGAGCAGTACTTC

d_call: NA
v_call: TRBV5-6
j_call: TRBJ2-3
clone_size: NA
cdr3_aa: CASSLGGGPDTQYF
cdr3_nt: TGTGCCAGCAGCTTGGGGGGGGGCCCAGATACGCAGTATTTT

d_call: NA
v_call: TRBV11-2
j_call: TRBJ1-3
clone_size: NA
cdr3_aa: CASSVGSGNTIYF
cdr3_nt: TGTGCCAGCAGCGTGGGATCTGGAAACACCATATATTTT

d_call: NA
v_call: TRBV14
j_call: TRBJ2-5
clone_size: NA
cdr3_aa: CASSQAWLGQGTQYF
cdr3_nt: TGTGCCAGCAGCCAAGCATGGTTAGGCCAGGGGACCCAGTACTTC

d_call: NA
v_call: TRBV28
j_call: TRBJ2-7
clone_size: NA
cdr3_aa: CASFPGAGGFYEQYF
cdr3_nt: TGTGCCAGCTTCCCAGGGGCAGGGGGGTTCTACGAGCAGTACTTC

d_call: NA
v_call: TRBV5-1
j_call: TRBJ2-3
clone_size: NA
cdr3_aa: CASSLDGPSTDTQYF
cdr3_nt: TGCGCCAGCAGCTTGGACGGACCGAGCACAGATACGCAGTATTTT

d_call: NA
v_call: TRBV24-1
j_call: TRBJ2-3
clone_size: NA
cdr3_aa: CATSDAGPQGADTQYF
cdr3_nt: TGTGCCACCAGTGATGCGGGACCCCAGGGAGCAGATACGCAGTATTTT

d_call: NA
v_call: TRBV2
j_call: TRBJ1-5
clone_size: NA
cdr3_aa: CASRQGLYSNQPQHF
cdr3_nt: TGTGCCAGCAGGCAGGGCCTGTATAGCAATCAGCCCCAGCATTTT

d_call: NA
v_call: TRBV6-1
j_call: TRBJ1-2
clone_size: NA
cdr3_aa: CASSELGQLGNNYGYTF
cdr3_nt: TGTGCCAGCAGTGAACTGGGACAACTCGGGAACAACTATGGCTACACCTTC

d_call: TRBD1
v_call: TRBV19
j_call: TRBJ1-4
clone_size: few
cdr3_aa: CASSLQGGSEKLFF
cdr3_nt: TGTGCCAGTAGTCTACAGGGGGGGAGTGAAAAACTGTTTTTT

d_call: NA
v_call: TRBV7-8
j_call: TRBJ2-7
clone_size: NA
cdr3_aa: CASSLLGGTVPYEQYF
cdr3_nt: TGTGCCAGCAGCTTATTGGGGGGGACAGTCCCCTACGAGCAGTACTTC

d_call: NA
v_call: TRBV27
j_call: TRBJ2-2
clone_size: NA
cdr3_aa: CASSPWLGTGELFF
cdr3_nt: TGTGCCAGCTCCCCCTGGCTAGGGACCGGGGAGCTGTTTTTT

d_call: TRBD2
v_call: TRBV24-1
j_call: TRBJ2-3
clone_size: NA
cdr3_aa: CATSDPGLALPDTQYF
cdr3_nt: TGTGCCACCAGTGATCCGGGACTAGCGCTCCCAGATACGCAGTATTTT

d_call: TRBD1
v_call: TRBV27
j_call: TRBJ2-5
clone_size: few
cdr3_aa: CASSPGQGNAETQYF
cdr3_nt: TGTGCCAGCAGTCCCGGACAGGGGAATGCAGAGACCCAGTACTTC

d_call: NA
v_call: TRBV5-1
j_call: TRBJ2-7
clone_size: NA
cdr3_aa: CASSLRRQGGYEQYF
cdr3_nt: TGCGCCAGCAGCTTGAGACGACAGGGAGGCTACGAGCAGTACTTC

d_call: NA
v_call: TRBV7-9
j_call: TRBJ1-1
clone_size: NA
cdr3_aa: CASSPRLMNTEAFF
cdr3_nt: TGTGCCAGCAGCCCCCGGCTGATGAACACTGAAGCTTTCTTT

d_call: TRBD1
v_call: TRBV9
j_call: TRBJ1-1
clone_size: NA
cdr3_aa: CASSAGQRNTEAFF
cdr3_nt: TGTGCCAGCAGCGCGGGACAGAGGAACACTGAAGCTTTCTTT

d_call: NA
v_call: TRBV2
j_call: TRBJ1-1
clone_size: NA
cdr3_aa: CASTLEAVNTEAFF
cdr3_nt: TGTGCCAGCACTCTGGAGGCGGTGAACACTGAAGCTTTCTTT

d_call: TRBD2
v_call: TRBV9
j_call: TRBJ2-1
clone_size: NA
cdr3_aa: CASSTTSGGYNEQFF
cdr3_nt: TGTGCCAGCAGCACAACTAGCGGGGGATACAATGAGCAGTTCTTC

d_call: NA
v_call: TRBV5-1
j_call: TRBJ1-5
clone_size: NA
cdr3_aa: CASSLVFLINNQPQHF
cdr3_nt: TGCGCCAGCAGCTTGGTTTTCCTCATCAACAATCAGCCCCAGCATTTT

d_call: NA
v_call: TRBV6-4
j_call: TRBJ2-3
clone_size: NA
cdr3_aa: CASRGDSPTDTQYF
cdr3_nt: TGTGCCAGCAGAGGTGACTCCCCCACAGATACGCAGTATTTT

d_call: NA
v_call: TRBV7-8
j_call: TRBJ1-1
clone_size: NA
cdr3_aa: CASRQGVRAWKTEAFF
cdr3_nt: TGTGCCAGCAGACAGGGTGTTAGGGCATGGAAAACTGAAGCTTTCTTT

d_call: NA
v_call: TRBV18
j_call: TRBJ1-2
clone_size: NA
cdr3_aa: CASSPATGFSNYGYTF
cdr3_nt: TGTGCCAGCTCGCCCGCTACAGGGTTCTCTAACTATGGCTACACCTTC

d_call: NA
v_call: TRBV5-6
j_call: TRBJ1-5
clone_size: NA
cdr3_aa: CASSLAGGVGQPQHF
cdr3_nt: TGTGCCAGCAGCTTGGCCGGGGGGGTGGGTCAGCCCCAGCATTTT

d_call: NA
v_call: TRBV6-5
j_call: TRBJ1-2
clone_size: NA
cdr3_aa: CASRQQGHYGYTF
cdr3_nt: TGTGCCAGCAGACAACAGGGCCACTATGGCTACACCTTC

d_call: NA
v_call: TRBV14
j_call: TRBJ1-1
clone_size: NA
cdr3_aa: CASSQVLGAEAFF
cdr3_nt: TGTGCCAGCAGCCAAGTGCTGGGAGCCGAAGCTTTCTTT

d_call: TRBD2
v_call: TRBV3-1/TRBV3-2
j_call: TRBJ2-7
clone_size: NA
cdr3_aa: CASSLAGGREQYF
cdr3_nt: TGTGCCAGCAGCCTAGCGGGGGGGCGAGAGCAGTACTTC

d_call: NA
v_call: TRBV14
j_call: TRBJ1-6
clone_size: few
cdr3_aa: CASSQDGGRVSPLHF
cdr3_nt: TGTGCCAGCAGCCAAGACGGGGGGCGCGTCTCACCCCTCCACTTT

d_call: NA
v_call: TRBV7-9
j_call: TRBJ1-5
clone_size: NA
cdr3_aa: CASSSPGGEPQHF
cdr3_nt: TGTGCCAGCAGCTCCCCGGGTGGAGAGCCCCAGCATTTT

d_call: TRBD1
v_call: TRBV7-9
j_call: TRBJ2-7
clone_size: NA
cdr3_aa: CASSRPGQSYEQYF
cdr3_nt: TGTGCCAGCAGCCGGCCGGGACAGAGTTACGAGCAGTACTTC

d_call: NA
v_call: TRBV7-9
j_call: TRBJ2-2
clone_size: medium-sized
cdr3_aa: CASSMRANTGELFF
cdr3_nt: TGTGCCAGCAGCATGCGGGCAAACACCGGGGAGCTGTTTTTT

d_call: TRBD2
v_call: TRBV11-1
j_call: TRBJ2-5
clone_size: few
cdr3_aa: CASSPAGAKQTQYF
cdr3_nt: TGTGCCAGCAGCCCGGCGGGAGCGAAGCAGACCCAGTACTTC

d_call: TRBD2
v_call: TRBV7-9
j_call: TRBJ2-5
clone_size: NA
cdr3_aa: CASSLASGQETQYF
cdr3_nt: TGTGCCAGCAGCTTAGCTAGCGGGCAAGAGACCCAGTACTTC

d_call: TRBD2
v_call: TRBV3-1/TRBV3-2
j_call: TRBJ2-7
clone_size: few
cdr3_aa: CASSQAGEGSYEQYF
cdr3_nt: TGTGCCAGCAGCCAAGCCGGGGAGGGCTCCTACGAGCAGTACTTC